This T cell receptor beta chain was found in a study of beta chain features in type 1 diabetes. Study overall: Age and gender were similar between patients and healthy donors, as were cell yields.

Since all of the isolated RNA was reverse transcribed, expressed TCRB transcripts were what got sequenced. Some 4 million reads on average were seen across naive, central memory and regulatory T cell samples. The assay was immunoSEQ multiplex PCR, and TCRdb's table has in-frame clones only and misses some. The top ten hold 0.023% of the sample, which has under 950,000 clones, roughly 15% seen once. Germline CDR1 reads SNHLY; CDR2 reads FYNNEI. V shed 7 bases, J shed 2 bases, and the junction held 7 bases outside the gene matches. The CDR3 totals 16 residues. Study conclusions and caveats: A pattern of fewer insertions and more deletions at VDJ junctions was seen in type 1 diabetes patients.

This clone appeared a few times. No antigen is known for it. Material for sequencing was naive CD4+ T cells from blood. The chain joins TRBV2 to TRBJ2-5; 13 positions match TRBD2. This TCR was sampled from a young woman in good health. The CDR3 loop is CASTGGLAGNQETQYF. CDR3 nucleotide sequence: TGTGCCAGCACCGGGGGACTAGCGGGGAATCAAGAGACCCAGTACTTC. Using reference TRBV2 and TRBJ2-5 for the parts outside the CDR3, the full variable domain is EPEVTQTPSHQVTQMGQEVILRCVPISNHLYFYWYRQILGQKVEFLVSFYNNEISEKSEIFDDQFSVERPDGSNFTLKIRSTKLEDSAMYFCASTGGLAGNQETQYFGPGTRLLVL.